The rows below give T cell receptor beta chains drawn from one sample of a study of blood T cell repertoires in COVID-19. Repertoires were generated with immunoSEQ multiplex PCR, while TCRdb's copy carries only in-frame clones and drops some. The sample consists of more than 200,000 clones, more than 75% of them appearing once. What was sequenced was peripheral blood. Source of these receptors: a man between 50 and 59 years old with COVID-19, enrolled during active disease. CDR3s include the opening cysteine and the closing phenylalanine or tryptophan. Each record gives: D gene, J gene, clone size, V gene, CDR3 DNA, CDR3 protein. The D gene is left open where the match is weak. Where a row states a size, it is once, few, many or the class of an expanded clone; other rows omit it.

TRBD2 TRBJ2-1 - TRBV11-2 TGTGCCAGCAGCTTCAGACTAGCGGGAGGTGGCAATGAGCAGTTCTTC CASSFRLAGGGNEQFF
TRBD2 TRBJ2-5 - TRBV19 TGTGCCAGTAGTACGGGACTAGCCGAGACCCAGTACTTC CASSTGLAETQYF
TRBD2 TRBJ2-7 few TRBV5-4 TGTGCCAGCAGCCCCTGGACTAGCGTTAACGAGCAGTACTTC CASSPWTSVNEQYF
TRBD2 TRBJ2-1 once TRBV9 TGTGCCAGCAGCGTTACTAGCGGGAGGGCCCCGGGGAGTGAGCAGTTCTTC CASSVTSGRAPGSEQFF
TRBD1 TRBJ2-7 - TRBV6-5 TGTGCCAGCAGCTCATGGACAGGGGAATACGAGCAGTACTTC CASSSWTGEYEQYF
- TRBJ2-1 - TRBV9 TGTGCCAGCAGCGTAGCGGTATTCTCCTACAATGAGCAGTTCTTC CASSVAVFSYNEQFF
- TRBJ2-2 - TRBV2 TGTGCCAGCAGTGTCCAGACAGTCACCGGGGAGCTGTTTTTT CASSVQTVTGELFF
- TRBJ1-6 - TRBV19 TGTGCCAGTAGTATTAAACAAGATAATTCACCCCTCCACTTT CASSIKQDNSPLHF
- TRBJ1-4 - TRBV2 TGTGCCAGCAGCTCCCCGGGACTAGCGAATGAAAAACTGTTTTTT CASSSPGLANEKLFF
TRBD1 TRBJ1-2 - TRBV9 TGTGCCAGCAGCGTAGCCCCACCCGCAGGGGGCAATGGCTATGGCTACACCTTC CASSVAPPAGGNGYGYTF
- TRBJ1-1 - TRBV11-2 TGTGCCAGCAGCTTAGCACAGGGTGGCACTGAAGCTTTCTTT CASSLAQGGTEAFF
- TRBJ1-6 - TRBV30 TGTGCCTGGAGTGATAGGGGGACAACCTATAATTCACCCCTCCACTTT CAWSDRGTTYNSPLHF
- TRBJ2-3 - TRBV19 TGTGCCAGTAGTATATCAGGGAGCACAGATACGCAGTATTTT CASSISGSTDTQYF
TRBD1 TRBJ2-7 - TRBV30 TGTGCCTGGAGTGCAGTCACCCGGGACAGGGACCTATACGAGCAGTACTTC CAWSAVTRDRDLYEQYF
- TRBJ2-3 - TRBV6-1 TGTGCCAGCAGTGAAGGACAGGTCCAAGATACGCAGTATTTT CASSEGQVQDTQYF
- TRBJ2-7 - TRBV11-1 TGTGCCAGCAGCTCAACAGGGTGGGAGCAGTACTTC CASSSTGWEQYF
- TRBJ2-3 - TRBV19 TGTGCCAGTAGTATGAATGTCGGGGAAACGCAGTATTTT CASSMNVGETQYF
TRBD2 TRBJ2-2 once TRBV13 TGTGCCAGCAGCTCCGGACTAGCGGGGAACACCGGGGAGCTGTTTTTT CASSSGLAGNTGELFF
- TRBJ1-1 - TRBV10-3 TGTGCCATCAGTGAAGCTGGCGGAAACACTGAAGCTTTCTTT CAISEAGGNTEAFF
- TRBJ1-1 - TRBV10-3 TGTGCCATCGGTTGGACAACCAAAGACACTGAAGCTTTCTTT CAIGWTTKDTEAFF
- TRBJ2-4 - TRBV4-2 TGTGCCAGCAGCCCCGTGGGGGGAGGCAAAAACATTCAGTACTTC CASSPVGGGKNIQYF
TRBD1 TRBJ2-5 - TRBV30 TGTGCCTGGAGGTTAGCGGGGACAGGGGGAGAGACCCAGTACTTC CAWRLAGTGGETQYF
- TRBJ2-2 - TRBV7-9 TGTGCCAGCAGCTTAGGATTCGGCGGGGTAAACACCGGGGAGCTGTTTTTT CASSLGFGGVNTGELFF
TRBD1 TRBJ1-6 - TRBV2 TGTGCCAGCAGCGAAAGACAGGGTAATTCACCCCTCCACTTT CASSERQGNSPLHF
- TRBJ1-2 - TRBV6-5 TGTGCCAGCAGTCAGCAACAGGGAAACTATGGCTACACCTTC CASSQQQGNYGYTF
- TRBJ2-1 - TRBV27 TGTGCCAGCAGTTTCGAGCGCTACAATGAGCAGTTCTTC CASSFERYNEQFF
- TRBJ2-7 few TRBV10-3 TGTGCCACATACCCAGACAGGAGCTCCTACGAGCAGTACTTC CATYPDRSSYEQYF
TRBD2 TRBJ2-5 - TRBV5-6 TGTGCCAGCAGCTTGGGTCCCGCGGGGGGGACCCAGTACTTC CASSLGPAGGTQYF
- TRBJ1-2 few TRBV18 TGTGCCAGCTCACCCCAAGGACAGAGCTATGGCTACACCTTC CASSPQGQSYGYTF
TRBD2 TRBJ2-1 - TRBV7-7 TGTGCTAGCAGCTTATTACCCGTTAGCGGGAGTAACAATGAGCAGTTCTTC CASSLLPVSGSNNEQFF
TRBD1 TRBJ1-6 - TRBV7-2 TGTGCCAGCAGCCGACAGGGGGGTTCACCCCTCCACTTT CASSRQGGSPLHF
TRBD2 TRBJ2-7 - TRBV7-2 TGTGCCAGCAGCCCGCAGCGGGGGGGCTACGAGCAGTACTTC CASSPQRGGYEQYF
TRBD2 TRBJ2-3 few TRBV15 TGTGCCACCAGCAGAGATCCTAGCGGGACCACAGATACGCAGTATTTT CATSRDPSGTTDTQYF
TRBD1 TRBJ2-5 - TRBV6-5 TGTGCCAGCAGTATAACAGGGGTCAAAGAGACCCAGTACTTC CASSITGVKETQYF
TRBD2 TRBJ2-7 - TRBV19 TGTGCCAGTAGTATCTGGCACTCGGGACTAGCGGGAGCTAAGGCCGAGCAGTACTTC CASSIWHSGLAGAKAEQYF
- TRBJ1-2 - TRBV5-1 TGCGCCAGCAGCTTGCTCCAGGTCGAGAATGGCTACACCTTC CASSLLQVENGYTF
TRBD2 TRBJ2-3 - TRBV9 TGTGCCAGCAGCGGAGCGGGACTAGCCGTGAACCACGCGGTGAAAGATACGCAGTATTTT CASSGAGLAVNHAVKDTQYF
- TRBJ2-1 once TRBV5-1 TGCGCCAGCAGCTTGGCCGTGTGGCGGGCCAATGAGCAGTTCTTC CASSLAVWRANEQFF
- TRBJ1-4 - TRBV7-2 TGTGCCAGCAGCTTAGTTCTTGCAACTAATGAAAAACTGTTTTTT CASSLVLATNEKLFF
- TRBJ2-1 - TRBV18 TGTGCCAGCTCTACGACAGAAAGCTACAATGAGCAGTTCTTC CASSTTESYNEQFF